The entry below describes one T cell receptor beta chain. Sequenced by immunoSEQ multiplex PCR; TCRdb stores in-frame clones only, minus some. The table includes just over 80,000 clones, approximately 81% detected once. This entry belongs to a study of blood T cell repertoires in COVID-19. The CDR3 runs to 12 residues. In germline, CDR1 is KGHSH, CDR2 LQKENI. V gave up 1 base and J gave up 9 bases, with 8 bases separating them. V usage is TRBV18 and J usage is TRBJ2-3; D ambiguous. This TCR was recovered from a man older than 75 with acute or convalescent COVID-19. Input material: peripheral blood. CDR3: CASSPRPGTQYF. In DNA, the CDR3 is TGTGCCAGCTCACCACGGCCCGGGACGCAGTATTTT.